These T cell receptor beta chains were read from a single sample in a study of blood T cell repertoires in COVID-19. The method was immunoSEQ multiplex PCR; TCRdb's version includes in-frame clones alone and lacks a portion of them. This sample has about 150,000 clones; more than 75% occur once, and the top ten carry approximately 6.5%. The sample taken for sequencing was peripheral blood. The receptors were gathered from an elderly man with acute or convalescent COVID-19. The CDR3 runs from the conserved cysteine through the conserved F or W. A D gene is named only where the DNA matches it firmly. Rows give clone size only sometimes, using once, few, many, or a class for an expanded clone.

D gene,J gene,V gene,clone size,CDR3 DNA,CDR3 protein
TRBD2,TRBJ2-7,TRBV19,.,TGTGCCAGTAGTAGACTAGCGGGAGAGGTCGAGCAGTACTTC,CASSRLAGEVEQYF
.,TRBJ2-3,TRBV4-2,.,TGTGCCAGCAGCCAAGATACGGCTAGTTCAGATACGCAGTATTTT,CASSQDTASSDTQYF
.,TRBJ2-7,TRBV7-2,.,TGTGCCAGCAGCTTAGCGAGGAGCGGACTGTCCTACGAGCAGTACTTC,CASSLARSGLSYEQYF
.,TRBJ2-7,TRBV2,.,TGTGCCAGCAGCGAACCCCCTATAGCGTTAAGCTCCTACGAGCAGTACTTC,CASSEPPIALSSYEQYF
.,TRBJ1-2,TRBV27,once,TGTGCCAGCAGGGACAGCCCTAACTATGGCTACACCTTC,CASRDSPNYGYTF
TRBD2,TRBJ2-1,TRBV11-2,.,TGTGCCAGCAGCTTAGGGACTAGTGAGAGCAATGAGCAGTTCTTC,CASSLGTSESNEQFF
TRBD1,TRBJ2-7,TRBV18,.,TGTGCCAGCTCACCCATTGGGGGACAGGGGCTAGAGCAGTACTTC,CASSPIGGQGLEQYF
.,TRBJ1-2,TRBV30,.,TGTGCCTGGAGTGGGACAGCCCGAGCAGGGGGCTACACCTTC,CAWSGTARAGGYTF
.,TRBJ1-4,TRBV4-1,.,TGCGCCAGCAGCCTACAGAAACCTAATGAAAAACTGTTTTTT,CASSLQKPNEKLFF
.,TRBJ2-5,TRBV2,.,TGTGCCAGCAGTGAGTGGCAGTCGTACCAAGAGACCCAGTACTTC,CASSEWQSYQETQYF
.,TRBJ2-2,TRBV27,.,TGTGCCAGCAGTTTAGATCCTAGCAGGAACACCGGGGAGCTGTTTTTT,CASSLDPSRNTGELFF
.,TRBJ2-7,TRBV2,few,TGTGCCAGCAGTGGAGGAACCACCCGCTCCTACGAGCAGTACTTC,CASSGGTTRSYEQYF